The rows below give T cell receptor beta chains drawn from one sample of a study of T cell repertoires in cytomegalovirus infection. Each CDR3 protein is one row after TCRdb ran MiXCR on the reads. This table holds about 830,000 distinct CDR3 sequences, 30% to 35% found once. These TCRs are of unknown antigen specificity. This sample comprised cultured CD8+ T cells from PBMCs, obtained from culture after CMV antigen stimulation. The source is a human donor in good health (CMV status not recorded). Some clones in this sample may be carry-over from other donors' samples. Each CDR3 is given with its conserved first and last residue. The D gene is left open where the match is weak. Rows may omit the clone size; those that give it use once, few, many or a size class.

V: TRBV2
size: few
D: NA
J: TRBJ2-5
CDR3: CASKTLTDPETQYF
DNA: TGTGCCAGCAAAACCCTGACAGATCCGGAGACCCAGTACTTC

V: TRBV12-3/TRBV12-4
size: NA
D: NA
J: TRBJ1-1
CDR3: CANSPSTGNTEAFF
DNA: TGTGCCAACAGTCCGTCGACAGGTAACACTGAAGCTTTCTTT

V: TRBV7-6
size: many
D: TRBD1
J: TRBJ2-5
CDR3: CASKNRGPQETQYF
DNA: TGTGCCAGCAAAAACAGGGGGCCTCAAGAGACCCAGTACTTC

V: TRBV20-1
size: few
D: NA
J: TRBJ1-1
CDR3: CSVPAAPTEAFF
DNA: TGCAGTGTTCCGGCGGCGCCCACTGAAGCTTTCTTT

V: TRBV19
size: NA
D: TRBD1
J: TRBJ2-4
CDR3: CASSRSTGEAKNIQYF
DNA: TGTGCCAGTAGTAGGTCGACAGGGGAAGCCAAAAACATTCAGTACTTC

V: TRBV6-6
size: NA
D: NA
J: TRBJ1-2
CDR3: CASGYSTGVGYTF
DNA: TGTGCCAGCGGTTACTCGACCGGGGTAGGCTACACCTTC

V: TRBV27
size: NA
D: NA
J: TRBJ2-3
CDR3: CASSSGGRVTDTQYF
DNA: TGTGCCAGCAGTTCTGGGGGAAGAGTCACAGATACGCAGTATTTT

V: TRBV6-5
size: NA
D: TRBD1
J: TRBJ1-5
CDR3: CASSQGASQPQHF
DNA: TGTGCCAGCAGTCAGGGGGCTAGTCAGCCCCAGCATTTT

V: TRBV2
size: few
D: NA
J: TRBJ2-7
CDR3: CASSEEAGVIYEQYF
DNA: TGTGCCAGCAGTGAAGAGGCAGGGGTCATCTACGAGCAGTACTTC

V: TRBV7-8
size: few
D: NA
J: TRBJ2-7
CDR3: CASSSQDYEQYF
DNA: TGTGCCAGCAGCTCACAGGACTACGAGCAGTACTTC

V: TRBV10-3
size: NA
D: TRBD1
J: TRBJ1-3
CDR3: CAIRTGQGKQNTIYF
DNA: TGTGCCATCAGGACGGGACAGGGGAAACAAAACACCATATATTTT

V: TRBV2
size: few
D: NA
J: TRBJ2-7
CDR3: CASKKGDSYEQYF
DNA: TGTGCCAGCAAAAAGGGGGATTCCTACGAGCAGTACTTC

V: TRBV12-5
size: NA
D: TRBD1
J: TRBJ2-7
CDR3: CASRTGAGEQYF
DNA: TGTGCTTCCAGGACAGGGGCTGGTGAGCAGTACTTC

V: TRBV6-6
size: NA
D: TRBD1
J: TRBJ1-2
CDR3: CASSYSTSSRTGGGYTF
DNA: TGTGCCAGCAGTTACTCTACATCCTCCAGGACAGGGGGAGGCTACACCTTC

V: TRBV6-4
size: few
D: NA
J: TRBJ2-1
CDR3: CASSTLSESYNEQFF
DNA: TGTGCCAGCAGTACTCTTAGCGAGTCCTACAATGAGCAGTTCTTC

V: TRBV7-3
size: NA
D: NA
J: TRBJ2-1
CDR3: CASSPTNPVRGAYNEQFF
DNA: TGTGCCAGCAGCCCCACCAACCCAGTGCGGGGAGCCTACAATGAGCAGTTCTTC

V: TRBV27
size: few
D: TRBD2
J: TRBJ2-3
CDR3: CASSFGLASDTQYF
DNA: TGTGCCAGCAGTTTTGGACTAGCATCCGATACGCAGTATTTT

V: TRBV7-6
size: few
D: TRBD1
J: TRBJ2-7
CDR3: CASSHRDSAYEQYF
DNA: TGTGCCAGCAGCCACAGGGACAGCGCCTACGAGCAGTACTTC

V: TRBV19
size: few
D: NA
J: TRBJ1-5
CDR3: CASRLTPLSGQPQHF
DNA: TGTGCCAGTAGACTTACACCGCTATCGGGTCAGCCCCAGCATTTT

V: TRBV20-1
size: NA
D: TRBD1
J: TRBJ1-4
CDR3: CSARGGQGDEKLFF
DNA: TGCAGTGCTAGAGGAGGACAGGGGGATGAAAAACTGTTTTTT

V: TRBV19
size: NA
D: TRBD2
J: TRBJ2-7
CDR3: CASSAGLENYEQYF
DNA: TGTGCCAGTAGTGCTGGACTAGAGAACTACGAGCAGTACTTC

V: TRBV6-2/TRBV6-3
size: NA
D: NA
J: TRBJ2-1
CDR3: CASTPRRQVRDEQFF
DNA: TGTGCCAGCACCCCCCGGAGACAGGTGAGGGACGAGCAGTTCTTC

V: TRBV7-2
size: NA
D: NA
J: TRBJ1-4
CDR3: CASSLIRGEGSEKLFF
DNA: TGTGCCAGCAGCTTAATACGCGGGGAAGGGTCTGAAAAACTGTTTTTT

V: TRBV12-3/TRBV12-4
size: NA
D: NA
J: TRBJ1-2
CDR3: CASSLDPGSSYGYTF
DNA: TGTGCCAGCAGTTTAGACCCGGGAAGTTCTTATGGCTACACCTTC

V: TRBV7-6
size: many
D: NA
J: TRBJ2-6
CDR3: CASSLKNGVSGANVLTF
DNA: TGTGCCAGCAGCTTAAAAAACGGGGTCTCTGGGGCCAACGTCCTGACTTTC

V: TRBV7-9
size: few
D: TRBD1
J: TRBJ1-5
CDR3: CASSLAPGQGNQPQHF
DNA: TGTGCCAGCAGCTTAGCCCCGGGACAGGGCAATCAGCCCCAGCATTTT

V: TRBV6-6
size: NA
D: NA
J: TRBJ2-3
CDR3: CASSYSGEGTDTQYF
DNA: TGTGCCAGCAGTTACTCGGGTGAGGGGACAGATACGCAGTATTTT

V: TRBV10-3
size: NA
D: TRBD1
J: TRBJ2-7
CDR3: CAIRLDRDEQYF
DNA: TGTGCCATCAGACTCGACAGGGACGAGCAGTACTTC

V: TRBV6-6
size: few
D: TRBD1
J: TRBJ2-1
CDR3: CASRHRQGIGNEQFF
DNA: TGTGCCAGCAGACACCGACAGGGTATAGGCAATGAGCAGTTCTTC

V: TRBV14
size: few
D: NA
J: TRBJ2-1
CDR3: CASSRDHGLITNEQFF
DNA: TGTGCCAGCAGCCGGGACCACGGTCTAATTACCAATGAGCAGTTCTTC

V: TRBV29-1
size: NA
D: TRBD2
J: TRBJ2-3
CDR3: CSVPLAGGPDTQYF
DNA: TGCAGCGTACCACTAGCGGGGGGGCCCGATACGCAGTATTTT

V: TRBV28
size: NA
D: TRBD1
J: TRBJ2-5
CDR3: CASSLLGWDSQETQYF
DNA: TGTGCCAGCAGTTTATTGGGCTGGGACAGTCAGGAGACCCAGTACTTC

V: TRBV12-3/TRBV12-4
size: many
D: NA
J: TRBJ2-5
CDR3: CASTPPRGETQYF
DNA: TGTGCCAGCACCCCTCCCCGCGGAGAGACCCAGTACTTC

V: TRBV20-1
size: NA
D: NA
J: TRBJ2-1
CDR3: CSAREYNEQFF
DNA: TGCAGTGCTAGAGAATACAATGAGCAGTTCTTC

V: TRBV5-3
size: NA
D: TRBD1
J: TRBJ1-2
CDR3: CASRPSDRVQYGYTF
DNA: TGTGCCAGCAGACCCTCGGACAGGGTACAGTATGGCTACACCTTC

V: TRBV7-6
size: NA
D: TRBD1
J: TRBJ1-2
CDR3: CASSNSGTGGDGYTF
DNA: TGTGCCAGCAGCAACTCCGGGACAGGGGGCGATGGCTACACCTTC

V: TRBV7-8
size: many
D: NA
J: TRBJ1-5
CDR3: CASSLTRGTALNQPQHF
DNA: TGTGCCAGCAGTCTAACCCGCGGGACTGCCTTAAATCAGCCCCAGCATTTT

V: TRBV4-3
size: few
D: NA
J: TRBJ2-4
CDR3: CASSQVRAKNIQYF
DNA: TGCGCCAGCAGCCAAGTTAGGGCCAAAAACATTCAGTACTTC

V: TRBV12-3/TRBV12-4
size: NA
D: TRBD1
J: TRBJ2-5
CDR3: CASRDRGEETQYF
DNA: TGTGCCAGCAGGGACAGGGGAGAAGAGACCCAGTACTTC

V: TRBV2
size: few
D: NA
J: TRBJ1-1
CDR3: CASSEMDTEAFF
DNA: TGTGCCAGCAGTGAAATGGACACTGAAGCTTTCTTT

V: TRBV6-1
size: many
D: NA
J: TRBJ1-2
CDR3: CASSQDGTYGYTF
DNA: TGTGCCAGCAGTCAAGACGGAACCTATGGCTACACCTTC

V: TRBV20-1
size: few
D: TRBD2
J: TRBJ2-1
CDR3: CSASGGIYNEQFF
DNA: TGCAGTGCTAGCGGGGGGATTTACAATGAGCAGTTCTTC

V: TRBV7-6
size: few
D: TRBD2
J: TRBJ2-2
CDR3: CASSPRTSGGGYTGELFF
DNA: TGTGCCAGCAGCCCCCGGACTAGCGGGGGGGGCTACACCGGGGAGCTGTTTTTT

V: TRBV28
size: NA
D: NA
J: TRBJ1-5
CDR3: CASSQQQGDQPQHF
DNA: TGTGCCAGCAGTCAACAGCAGGGAGATCAGCCCCAGCATTTT

V: TRBV27
size: once
D: TRBD1
J: TRBJ1-5
CDR3: CASSKGQGVNQPQHF
DNA: TGTGCCAGCAGTAAGGGACAGGGAGTCAATCAGCCCCAGCATTTT

V: TRBV7-2
size: NA
D: TRBD1
J: TRBJ1-1
CDR3: CASSPRTGTTTTEAFF
DNA: TGTGCCAGCAGCCCCCGGACAGGGACAACGACCACTGAAGCTTTCTTT